The 17 T cell receptor beta chains presented below share a single source sample, sequenced in a study of shared clonotypes between healthy human individuals. The assay was immunoSEQ multiplex PCR, and TCRdb's table has in-frame clones only and misses some. The table shows approximately 340,000 clones, with roughly 70% occurring only once. What was sequenced was memory CD4+ T cells sorted from blood. Described subset: CD45RA-negative fraction. Receptors were obtained from a man aged 25-45 years in good health.

V gene TRBV19 combines with J gene TRBJ2-5, with TRBD1 matching over 9 bases. This CDR3 contains 17 residues. Germline V CDR1 and CDR2: LNHDA, SQIVND (reference sequence). With V trimmed by 6 bases and J by 2 bases, 13 bases remained unmatched. CDR3: CASSSGTGRPGQETQYF. The CDR3 nucleotides are TGTGCCAGTAGCTCCGGGACAGGGCGCCCAGGGCAAGAGACCCAGTACTTC. Drawing the rest from reference TRBV19 and TRBJ2-5, the complete variable domain is DGGITQSPKYLFRKEGQNVTLSCEQNLNHDAMYWYRQDPGQGLRLIYYSQIVNDFQKGDIAEGYSVSREKKESFPLTVTSAQKNPTAFYLCASSSGTGRPGQETQYFGPGTRLLVL.

In this sample, this clone turned up a few times. The chain has TRBV5-1 and TRBJ2-4; D call uncertain. The V end lost 2 bases, the J end lost 6 bases, and 18 bases lay between the germline ends. The V gene's germline CDR1 is SGHRS and CDR2 YFSETQ. The CDR3 runs 16 residues. The CDR3 sequence is CASSFDRPGPGNIQYF. In nucleotides, the CDR3 is TGCGCCAGCAGCTTTGATCGTCCGGGCCCGGGAAACATTCAGTACTTC. Full variable domain (outside the CDR3, taken from reference TRBV5-1 and TRBJ2-4): KAGVTQTPRYLIKTRGQQVTLSCSPISGHRSVSWYQQTPGQGLQFLFEYFSETQRNKGNFPGRFSGRQFSNSRSEMNVSTLELGDSALYLCASSFDRPGPGNIQYFGAGTRLSVL.

The V call is TRBV5-6, the J call TRBJ1-6; no reliable D call. Trimming shortened V by 0 bases and J by 8 bases, and 12 bases separated the two germline ends. The CDR3 is made up of 15 amino acids. Germline V gives CDR1 SGHDT, CDR2 YYEEEE. CDR3 DNA: TGTGCCAGCAGCTTGGGTGCATCCGGGTATTCACCCCTCCACTTT. This translates into CASSLGASGYSPLHF. The full variable domain, rest sourced from reference TRBV5-6 and TRBJ1-6, is DAGVTQSPTHLIKTRGQQVTLRCSPKSGHDTVSWYQQALGQGPQFIFQYYEEEERQRGNFPDRFSGHQFPNYSSELNVNALLLGDSALYLCASSLGASGYSPLHFGNGTRLTVT.

This clone was detected only once. This chain links TRBV28 with TRBJ2-7; D remains ambiguous. The germline V and J ends were trimmed by 6 bases and 5 bases, with 26 bases remaining between them. CDR1 MDHEN and CDR2 SYDVKM come from the germline V gene. This CDR3 comprises 17 residues. The chain's CDR3 is CASSQDGLLSSTDEQYF. For the CDR3, the DNA is TGTGCCAGCAGCCAGGACGGGCTTTTGAGCAGTACCGACGAGCAGTACTTC.

The gene calls are TRBV10-1 and TRBJ2-5; D unresolved. The CDR3 sequence is 12 residues long. V lost 2 bases and J lost 7, with 8 bases in between. Germline V gives CDR1 WNHNN, CDR2 SYGVQD (reference sequence). For the CDR3, the DNA is TGCGCCAGCAGTGAGACCGGAGCGACCCAGTACTTC. Translated: CASSETGATQYF.

Ten or more counts support this clone. The chain uses TRBV10-1 and TRBJ2-3; 11 nucleotides match TRBD2. J lost 4 bases, V lost 9 bases, and 3 bases had no gene match. This CDR3 has 13 residues. The germline gives CDR1 WNHNN, CDR2 SYGVQD (reference sequence). The CDR3 DNA is TGCGCCAGTCAACTAGCGGGAGCAGATACGCAGTATTTT. Encoded protein: CASQLAGADTQYF.

This rearrangement joins TRBV15 to TRBJ1-5, with D possibly matching TRBD1 (6 bases). The CDR3 totals 17 residues. Germline-derived CDR1 and CDR2 are LNHNV and YYDKDF (reference sequence). With 0 bases removed from V and 2 bases from J, the gap between germline ends came to 14 bases. The CDR3 here is CATSRDYDPGGNQPQHF. CDR3 DNA sequence: TGTGCCACCAGCAGAGATTATGACCCAGGGGGCAATCAGCCCCAGCATTTT.

V is TRBV5-1 and J is TRBJ2-1, with TRBD1 identical over 7 bases. Germline V gene lookup returns CDR1 SGHRS and CDR2 YFSETQ. This CDR3 is 15 amino acids long. The V segment lost 4 bases and the J segment 4 bases; nucleotides outside the gene matches: 8. CDR3 loop: CASSADRVGYNEQFF. CDR3 DNA sequence: TGCGCCAGCAGCGCCGACAGGGTAGGATACAATGAGCAGTTCTTC.

The chain combines TRBV20-1 with TRBJ2-7; no clear D. Germline V gives CDR1 DFQATT, CDR2 SNEGSKA (reference sequence). The germline V and J ends were trimmed by 6 bases and 1 base, with 7 bases remaining between them. The CDR3 consists of 11 residues. The CDR3: CSASSSYEQYF. The CDR3 DNA reads TGCAGTGCCAGTTCTTCCTACGAGCAGTACTTC.

The V gene is TRBV7-9, the J gene TRBJ2-7; TRBD2 aligns across 11 bases. With 4 bases clipped from V and 3 bases from J, the junction kept 8 bases outside the gene matches. The CDR3 has 16 amino acids. Germline V gene data show CDR1 as SEHNR and CDR2 as FQNEAQ (reference sequence). The CDR3 protein is CASSSDLAGGGYEQYF. The CDR3 DNA is TGTGCCAGCAGCTCAGACCTAGCGGGAGGTGGCTACGAGCAGTACTTC.

This clone was counted once. The chain recombines TRBV7-9 with TRBJ1-2; D unresolved. Germline V gives CDR1 SEHNR, CDR2 FQNEAQ (reference sequence). This CDR3 has 13 amino acids. The V gene lost 2 bases and the J gene lost 3 bases, with 7 bases spanning the gap. CDR3 nucleotide sequence: TGTGCCAGCAGCTTATACAGCGACTATGGCTACACCTTC. It yields the protein CASSLYSDYGYTF.

J is TRBJ2-1 and V is TRBV5-1; TRBD1 matches at 10 bases. The CDR3 is 17 residues long. CDR1 is SGHRS and CDR2 is YFSETQ in the germline V gene. V dropped 3 bases and J dropped 5; count of bases not matched to a gene: 11. CDR3 nucleotides: TGCGCCAGCAGCTCACAACCGGGACAGGGGATAAACAATGAGCAGTTCTTC. Protein: CASSSQPGQGINNEQFF.

V is TRBV11-2 and J is TRBJ2-1; possibly TRBD1 or TRBD2 for D (7 bases each). Looked up from germline, CDR1 is SGHAT and CDR2 is FQNNGV. Trimming removed 5 bases from V and 5 bases from J, with 16 bases in between. CDR3 length equals 15 residues. CDR3 sequence reads: CASSQGVAGNNEQFF. The CDR3 coding sequence is TGTGCCAGCAGCCAGGGGGTAGCGGGCAACAATGAGCAGTTCTTC.

This clone was observed a few times. This CDR3 is also generated by other DNA sequences in the sample. The chain combines TRBV28 with TRBJ1-2; unclear D gene. This CDR3 contains 11 residues. CDR1 and CDR2 (germline): MDHEN, SYDVKM. Between the trimmed V and J ends, which lost 5 bases and 2 bases, there was a span of 3 bases. This CDR3 is CASSQNYGYTF. CDR3 nucleotide sequence: TGTGCCAGCAGTCAAAACTATGGCTACACCTTC.

The chain links TRBV30 to TRBJ1-1; D may be TRBD1 (6 bases). Germline V lookup: CDR1 GTSNPN, CDR2 SVGIG (reference sequence). Trimming took 0 bases from V and 1 from J, leaving 18 bases between them. The CDR3 is 17 amino acids. This chain's CDR3 is CAWSVLGSAQGNTEAFF. For the CDR3, the DNA is TGTGCCTGGAGTGTACTTGGGTCTGCACAGGGGAACACTGAAGCTTTCTTT.

V gene TRBV19 combines with J gene TRBJ1-1; no firm D call. V dropped 5 bases and J dropped 5 bases, with 15 bases sitting between them. This CDR3 comprises 14 residues. Germline V lookup: CDR1 LNHDA, CDR2 SQIVND (reference sequence). The CDR3: CASSPVGLGTEAFF. DNA of the CDR3: TGTGCCAGTAGTCCGGTAGGTTTGGGGACTGAAGCTTTCTTT.

This chain uses TRBV7-2 with TRBJ2-1, with D possibly being TRBD1 or TRBD2 (6 bases each). CDR3 size: 16 residues. Trimming removed 4 bases from V and 2 bases from J, with 15 bases in between. CDR1 and CDR2 (germline): SGHTA, FQGNSA. The CDR3 region is CASSSSFGGAYNEQFF. The CDR3 DNA sequence: TGTGCCAGCAGCTCCTCCTTCGGGGGCGCCTACAATGAGCAGTTCTTC.